This TCR beta chain is from a study of shared clonotypes between healthy human individuals. The wider study: CD8 memory received one plate per donor, CD8 naive two, CD4 memory three and CD4 naive three.

As to this clone: The antigen is not known.

The protocol was immunoSEQ multiplex PCR, while the TCRdb copy is restricted to in-frame clones and leaves out a portion. This repertoire shows 2 million to 3 million clones, 90% to 95% found once; its top ten account for approximately 0.36%. Regarding the study as a whole: It was the non-shared clonotypes that had lower generation probabilities than clonotypes shared by all four donors. Naive CD4 clonotypes were shared across a handful of donors at around 5.4%.

The CDR3 extends over 16 amino acids. Germline CDR1 reads SGDLS; CDR2 reads YYNGEE. J lost 5 bases, V lost 5 bases, and 10 bases had no gene match. V is TRBV9 and J is TRBJ2-2; the match to TRBD1 covers 9 bases. The sequenced sample was naive CD4+ T cells from PBMCs. Indicated subset: CD45RA+ positively selected. The source of this sequence is a young man in good health. Some clones in this sample may be carry-over from other donors' samples. The CDR3 DNA sequence: TGTGCCAGCAGTGGCCCGGGACAGGGAATGACCGGGGAGCTGTTTTTT. This encodes CASSGPGQGMTGELFF.